The source of this TCR beta chain is a study of technical replicates of blood from a few donors. Some clones are missing from TCRdb's copy, which holds only in-frame ones; the method was immunoSEQ multiplex PCR. The sample carries about 86,000 clones, 96% recorded once. V gave up 0 bases and J gave up 3 bases; unmatched junction bases: 5. CDR1 and CDR2 (germline): SGHDT, YYEEEE. The CDR3 contains 15 residues. Sequencing was performed on T cells isolated from PBMCs. The chain employs TRBV5-6 and TRBJ2-7; TRBD2 aligns across 8 bases. The sequence was collected from a human donor in good health. The CDR3 here is CASSLVLAEYYEQYF. DNA for the CDR3: TGTGCCAGCAGCTTGGTACTAGCGGAGTACTACGAGCAGTACTTC.